This record looks at one T cell receptor (beta chain) sequence and its context. This study enrolled people aged roughly 18 to 90 from approximately 24 US geographic areas. CDR3 length: 15 residues. CDR1 and CDR2 (germline): SGHRS, YFSETQ. Trimming removed 4 bases at V and 5 bases at J, with 16 bases between. The sample belongs to a study of blood T cell repertoires in COVID-19. The overall study: Samples taken during acute and convalescent COVID-19 were collected in the United States, Italy and Spain. In each case, the material was cDNA or gDNA derived from T cells, B-cell-depleted T cells, or PBMCs.

Profiled with immunoSEQ multiplex PCR; TCRdb holds only in-frame clones, not every one. This table holds approximately 300,000 clones, just over 85% found once. The rearrangement joins TRBV5-1 to TRBJ2-1; possibly TRBD2 for D (6 bases). This clonotype was sampled from a young woman who had recovered from COVID-19. Sample: PBMCs or T cells enriched from blood (not recorded which). CDR3 nucleotides: TGCGCCAGCAGCGGGGCGGGGTGGGGCCACAATGAGCAGTTCTTC. Encoded protein: CASSGAGWGHNEQFF.